This passage covers 9 T cell receptor beta chains from one sample sequenced in a study of blood T cells in healthy people across ages. For the second PCR, which ran for about 7 to 11 cycles, a sample-barcoded 5' primer and a J-beta primer mix were used. One entry per CDR3 protein, called by TCRdb with MiXCR from the 5' RACE reads. The sample carries about 670,000 distinct CDR3 sequences, about 43% recorded once. The sample consisted of blood. These receptors were collected from a man at least 80 years old in good health.

This clonotype was detected ten times or more. The chain employs TRBV4-2 and TRBJ2-7; 11 positions match TRBD1. The V and J ends lost 2 bases and 2 bases, in that order; junction bases with no gene match: 8. The CDR3 is made up of 17 amino acids. Germline CDR1 reads LGHNA; CDR2 reads YNFKEQ. CDR3 sequence (DNA): TGTGCCAGCAGCCAAAGCGCCGGACAGGGGGCAGCCTACGAGCAGTACTTC. This codes for CASSQSAGQGAAYEQYF.

Here the CDR3 DNA reads TGTGCCAGCAGCCCCCCCACCCTAATCGGGGATACGTACAATGAGCAGTTCTTC. Translation: CASSPPTLIGDTYNEQFF. The V and J genes are TRBV7-9 and TRBJ2-1; maybe TRBD2 (5 bases). V lost 5 bases, J lost 4 bases, and 24 bases lay in between. The CDR3 has 18 amino acids. CDR1 SEHNR and CDR2 FQNEAQ come from the germline V gene (reference sequence).

DNA for the CDR3: TGCAGTGCTAGACGCGGGGGGGTTGACAATGAGCAGTACTTC. Amino acid sequence: CSARRGGVDNEQYF. V is TRBV20-1 and J is TRBJ2-4, with 9 bases identical to TRBD2. Germline V gene data show CDR1 as DFQATT and CDR2 as SNEGSKA (reference sequence). V lost 2 bases, J lost 13 bases, and 12 bases stayed unmatched. This CDR3 contains 14 residues.

The chain has TRBV29-1 and TRBJ2-5, with no clear D. There are 14 residues in the CDR3. V was trimmed by 0 bases and J by 3 bases, leaving 11 bases between them. Looked up from germline, CDR1 is SQVTM and CDR2 is ANQGSEA. In DNA form, the CDR3 reads TGCAGCGTTGAAGATCGGCGGCTAGAAGAGACCCAGTACTTC. It yields the protein CSVEDRRLEETQYF. The full variable domain, in which reference TRBV29-1 and TRBJ2-5 provide the parts outside the CDR3, is SAVISQKPSRDICQRGTSLTIQCQVDSQVTMMFWYRQQPGQSLTLIATANQGSEATYESGFVIDKFPISRPNLTFSTLTVSNMSPEDSSIYLCSVEDRRLEETQYFGPGTRLLVL.

The chain is built from TRBV2 and TRBJ2-1, with 11 bases fitting TRBD2. This CDR3 has 15 amino acids. Germline assignment: CDR1 SNHLY and CDR2 FYNNEI. V lost 6 bases, J lost 10 bases, and 11 bases stayed unmatched. CDR3 amino acids: CASRPGLAGSAEQFF. CDR3 nucleotide sequence: TGTGCCAGCAGACCCGGACTAGCGGGTTCCGCCGAGCAGTTCTTC.

The chain uses TRBV5-5 and TRBJ2-1; 14 bases are a match to TRBD2. The V gene end was trimmed by 3 bases and the J gene end by 7 bases; junction bases not matched to a gene: 9. There are 17 residues in the CDR3. Germline V lookup: CDR1 SGHKS, CDR2 YYEKEE (reference sequence). As DNA, the CDR3 is TGTGCCAGCAGCTCGAAGGGGACTAGCGGGAGTATGAATGAGCAGTTCTTC. Amino acids: CASSSKGTSGSMNEQFF.

This chain connects TRBV10-1 to TRBJ2-4, with D maybe TRBD2 (5 bases). V was trimmed by 8 bases and J by 0 bases, leaving 17 bases between them. Germline CDR1 reads WNHNN; CDR2 reads SYGVQD (reference sequence). The CDR3 extends over 16 amino acids. CDR3 loop: CASRDPTLSAKNIQYF. The CDR3 DNA reads as TGCGCCAGCCGGGATCCTACACTTTCAGCCAAAAACATTCAGTACTTC.

The rearrangement uses TRBV15 and TRBJ1-4, with D tentatively TRBD1 (5 bases). The germline CDR1 and CDR2 sequences are LNHNV and YYDKDF (reference sequence). With 5 bases removed from V and 4 bases from J, the gap between germline ends came to 8 bases. This CDR3 has 13 amino acids. CDR3 protein: CATSRQLNEKLFF. The CDR3 nucleotides are TGTGCCACCAGCCGACAGCTTAATGAAAAACTGTTTTTT.

This clonotype has a count of ten or more. The J gene is TRBJ2-3, the V gene TRBV20-1, with 8 bases lining up with TRBD2. The length of the CDR3 is 16 residues. Germline-derived CDR1 and CDR2 are DFQATT and SNEGSKA (reference sequence). The junction had 12 bases not matched to a gene; V was cut back by 6 bases and J by 1 base. CDR3 DNA: TGCAGTGCGGGACCCCAAGCGGGAGTTGGCACAGATACGCAGTATTTT. Translation gives CSAGPQAGVGTDTQYF.